This entry describes one TCR beta chain. Its antigen remains unidentified. No clone much larger than this one lies a single base away; base qualities are absent. These data belong to a study of IL-17A CD8 T cells in psoriatic arthritis synovium. Background on the whole study: The study aimed to define the phenotype, molecular profile and function of synovial IL-17A+CD8+ T cells in psoriatic arthritis pathogenesis. The paper's findings and limits, for the study overall: Some individual clones occupied over 4% of the repertoire, though most synovial CD8+ subsets remained polyclonal. Only a few patients were covered by TCR sequencing, and this limited sample size was acknowledged by the authors. Because no psoriatic arthritis synovial tissue samples were available, cells were taken from synovial fluid instead of synovial tissue.

DNA was extracted (Qiagen), and TCRbeta V-D-J rearrangements were subjected to bias-controlled amplification followed by high-throughput sequencing (immunoSEQ; Adaptive Biotech). Under the source paper's analysis protocol: The immunoSEQ Analyzer platform was used for sequence-level analysis of productive sequences. Clonality was calculated as 1 minus Pielou's evenness, with values from 0 (highly polyclonal) to 1 (monoclonal). The Morisita index, which runs from 0 (no similarity) to 1 (complete similarity), was used to measure repertoire overlap between subsets. This immuneACCESS table, as held by TCRdb, lists in-frame sequences with V and J called but not all clones. Of the missing ones, under half trace to an unresolved V gene in checked studies; the others have no known cause. That table gives V, J and clone size, and the DNA gave D and trimming. The sample data list about 2,300 clones, and about 71% of these were observed just once. Of the sample, 11% to 15% is held by the ten largest clones.

The germline V gene (reference sequence) gives CDR1 as GTSNPN and CDR2 as SVGIG. The CDR3 spans 14 residues, from the cysteine through the phenylalanine. Only the CDR3 DNA stays, 42 bases, in frame from base 1. Trimmed from V: 4 bases; trimmed from J: 4 bases; junction bases lacking a gene match: 2. Synovial fluid effusions were aspirated from actively inflamed joints of psoriatic arthritis patients. For each patient, synovial fluid served as the source from which three memory CD8+ T cell populations were isolated by sorting: Tc1 cells (IL-17A-IFNgamma+), Tc17 cells (IL-17A+) and the bulk memory fraction, allowing their TCR repertoires to be compared. The psoriatic arthritis patients fulfilled the Classification of Psoriatic Arthritis Study Group (CASPAR) criteria. The bulk memory CD8+ T cell sort included CD45RA-CD27+/- cells together with CD45RA+CD27- cells. Sorted CD8+ T cell subsets from the synovial fluid of three patients with psoriatic arthritis were subjected to TCRbeta sequencing. Synovial fluid mononuclear cells were isolated using Lymphoprep and were cryopreserved in liquid nitrogen prior to use. The medium used for cryopreservation had 50% fetal calf serum and around 9.6% dimethyl sulfoxide.

This receptor was identified in a human donor with psoriatic arthritis. Sequenced input: memory CD8+ T cells from synovial fluid. The cell subset or site label, as the study defines it: bulk memory CD8+ T cells (CD45RA-CD27+/- and CD45RA+CD27-). The rearrangement combines TRBV30 with TRBJ2-1; TRBD2 lines up with 12 middle nucleotides. The CDR3 in this case is CAWTSGGAYNEQFF. The nucleotides read TGTGCCTGGACTAGCGGGGGGGCGTACAATGAGCAGTTCTTC. With the portions outside the CDR3 filled from the reference TRBV30 and TRBJ2-1 genes, the complete variable region becomes SQTIHQWPATLVQPVGSPLSLECTVEGTSNPNLYWYRQAAGRGLQLLFYSVGIGQISSEVPQNLSASRPQDRQFILSSKKLLLSDSGFYLCAWTSGGAYNEQFFGPGTRLTVL.